This T cell receptor beta chain was recovered during a study of cytomegalovirus exposure and HLA in healthy donors. The study's findings and limits: Later findings reportedly placed an Asian-associated ancestry cluster below the roughly 700-donor mean for N-insertions. In a later analysis, TCR beta V- and J-gene trimming was associated with a missense DCLRE1C variant. Reportedly, cytomegalovirus status was diagnosed with high sensitivity and specificity.

Per germline, CDR1 MNHNS and CDR2 SASEGT. CDR3 length: 15 amino acids. Between the trimmed V and J ends, which lost 8 bases and 2 bases, there was a span of 17 bases. The PCR used 60 Vbeta and 13 Jbeta primers. Sequencing was performed with immunoSEQ multiplex PCR; in TCRdb, only in-frame clones are kept and a portion is missing. The table lists fewer than 110,000 clones, under 85% of them singletons. This clone was recorded only once. What it binds is not known. This receptor was obtained from a man aged 45-60 years in good health and CMV-seropositive. The specimen sequenced was PBMCs. J is TRBJ2-3 and V is TRBV6-1, with D maybe TRBD2 (5 bases). CDR3 sequence (DNA): TGTGCCAGCCGACTATTTGAGGGATACACAGATACGCAGTATTTT. Protein product: CASRLFEGYTDTQYF.